A selection of T cell receptor beta chains follows, all from one sample in a study of cytomegalovirus exposure and HLA in healthy donors. TCRdb's copy holds only in-frame clones and misses some; the assay was immunoSEQ multiplex PCR. The table records over 100,000 clones, over 8% of them present only once. Sequencing was carried out using PBMCs. The receptor source for this set is a man aged 35 to 55 in good health and CMV-seronegative. CDR3s include the opening cysteine and the closing phenylalanine or tryptophan. D genes are given only for firm matches. Not all rows give a size; the values are once, few, many and, for expanded clones, a class.

D	V	J	size	DNA	CDR3
TRBD2	TRBV6-1	TRBJ2-1	.	TGTGCCAGCAGCTCACAGTGGGGGACTACGGATGAGCAGTTCTTC	CASSSQWGTTDEQFF
TRBD1	TRBV19	TRBJ1-1	few	TGTGCCAGTAGGGGACAGTCGAACACTGAAGCTTTCTTT	CASRGQSNTEAFF
TRBD2	TRBV7-2	TRBJ2-5	.	TGTGCCAGCAGCTTATCTAGCGGGGGCCCCCCAGAGACCCAGTACTTC	CASSLSSGGPPETQYF
.	TRBV7-9	TRBJ2-5	.	TGTGCCAGCAGCTTAGTCCCAGGGAAAGAGACCCAGTACTTC	CASSLVPGKETQYF
.	TRBV30	TRBJ2-1	few	TGTGCCTGGAGGACTATTAATCCACAATTGGAGCAGTTCTTC	CAWRTINPQLEQFF
.	TRBV6-5	TRBJ2-7	.	TGTGCCAGCAGTTACTCTGCGGGGGCGCTCTTCTACGAGCAGTACTTC	CASSYSAGALFYEQYF
.	TRBV29-1	TRBJ2-7	few	TGCAGCGTTGTAGGACAGAGCGAGCAGTACTTC	CSVVGQSEQYF
TRBD1	TRBV5-1	TRBJ1-6	few	TGCGCCAGCAGCTTGGGGGACAGCTCCTATAATTCACCCCTCCACTTT	CASSLGDSSYNSPLHF
TRBD1	TRBV7-9	TRBJ2-7	few	TGTGCCAGCATTTATCATGGACAGGGCTACGAGCAGTACTTC	CASIYHGQGYEQYF
.	TRBV4-1	TRBJ2-3	.	TGCGCCAGCAGTCCACTTGGGGCGGCAGATACGCAGTATTTT	CASSPLGAADTQYF
TRBD2	TRBV4-2	TRBJ2-7	.	TGTGCCAGCAGCCAGGGGGGGGAGGGAGGGTCCTACGAGCAGTACTTC	CASSQGGEGGSYEQYF
.	TRBV29-1	TRBJ1-1	.	TGCAGCGCCGAACGGGGGGACCTTAACACTGAAGCTTTCTTT	CSAERGDLNTEAFF
TRBD1	TRBV6-6	TRBJ1-2	few	TGTGCCAGCAGTCCCGACAGGGCCCGCTATGGCTACACCTTC	CASSPDRARYGYTF
.	TRBV5-1	TRBJ1-2	.	TGCGCCAGCAGCTTGGCTGTGTTCGGAGGGAGCTATGGCTACACCTTC	CASSLAVFGGSYGYTF
.	TRBV7-9	TRBJ2-7	few	TGTGCCAGCAGCGGTGTGGGGAGAAGCTCCTACGAGCAGTACTTC	CASSGVGRSSYEQYF
.	TRBV7-2	TRBJ1-1	few	TGTGCCAGCAGCCCTTGGCGGGGTTTTTCGAACACTGAAGCTTTCTTT	CASSPWRGFSNTEAFF
.	TRBV4-1	TRBJ1-1	.	TGCGCCAGCAGCCAAGGGGCGGGGGGAATCACTGAAGCTTTCTTT	CASSQGAGGITEAFF
TRBD1	TRBV4-1	TRBJ1-6	few	TGCGCCAGCAGCCTTGACAGGGGGAATTCACCCCTCCACTTT	CASSLDRGNSPLHF
TRBD1	TRBV9	TRBJ1-1	few	TGTGCCAGCAGCGGCCGGGACAGGGGACGGGAAGCTTTCTTT	CASSGRDRGREAFF
.	TRBV12-5	TRBJ1-5	.	TGTGCTAGTGGTTTAGGGGTGAGTCAGCCCCAGCATTTT	CASGLGVSQPQHF
.	TRBV6-4	TRBJ2-1	few	TGTGCCAGCAGTGATCGGCAGGGGATGGGTGCGCTTAAGCAGTTCTTC	CASSDRQGMGALKQFF
.	TRBV5-4	TRBJ2-5	few	TGTGCCAGCAGCTTGGTCGGGAGTTTGGAGACCCAGTACTTC	CASSLVGSLETQYF
.	TRBV11-2	TRBJ1-6	few	TGTGCCAGCAGCTTAGATCTCCCTCCTGGGAGCATCCCACCCCTCCACTTT	CASSLDLPPGSIPPLHF
TRBD2	TRBV27	TRBJ2-3	.	TGTGCCAGCAGTTTATCGACTAGCGGGGGCGATACGCAGTATTTT	CASSLSTSGGDTQYF
TRBD1	TRBV5-5	TRBJ2-7	.	TGTGCCACCGGGACAGGGTGGTCTGACGAGCAGTACTTC	CATGTGWSDEQYF
TRBD1	TRBV6-5	TRBJ1-4	few	TGTGCCAGCAGTTGGGGACAGGGGAGAGAAAAACTGTTTTTT	CASSWGQGREKLFF
.	TRBV5-8	TRBJ1-2	few	TGTGCCAGCAGGACAAAGGGGTATGGCTACACCTTC	CASRTKGYGYTF
.	TRBV4-1	TRBJ2-1	.	TGCGCCAGCAGCCGCTCCCGGACGGGATTTTACAATGAGCAGTTCTTC	CASSRSRTGFYNEQFF
TRBD1	TRBV6-5	TRBJ2-2	few	TGTGCCAGCAGTTATAGACAGGGTGTGGCCGGGGAGCTGTTTTTT	CASSYRQGVAGELFF
.	TRBV18	TRBJ2-3	.	TGTGCCAGCTCCGGGACAATTAGCACAGATACGCAGTATTTT	CASSGTISTDTQYF
TRBD2	TRBV7-9	TRBJ2-6	few	TGTGCCAGCGGACCCGCGGGGGCTGGGGCCAACGTCCTGACTTTC	CASGPAGAGANVLTF
TRBD2	TRBV5-1	TRBJ2-1	few	TGCGCCAGCAGCTTGGCGACTACTAGCGGCTACAATGAGCAGTTCTTC	CASSLATTSGYNEQFF
.	TRBV14	TRBJ1-3	.	TGTGCCAGCAGCCAAGGGTTCGGGTCTGGAAACACCATATATTTT	CASSQGFGSGNTIYF
.	TRBV9	TRBJ2-5	.	TGTGCCAGCAGCGTAGGATTAGTGGAAGAGACCCAGTACTTC	CASSVGLVEETQYF
TRBD2	TRBV7-2	TRBJ2-7	few	TGTGCCAGCAGGCCGCGGGGGGGCTACGAGCAGTACTTC	CASRPRGGYEQYF
.	TRBV7-6	TRBJ2-7	.	TGTGCCAGCAGCTTAGCTCCGGGACTGGCCTACGAGCAGTACTTC	CASSLAPGLAYEQYF
.	TRBV6-1	TRBJ2-5	few	TGTGCCAGCTTTTCCCGCGGGGTGGGAGAGACCCAGTACTTC	CASFSRGVGETQYF
TRBD1	TRBV6-1	TRBJ1-4	.	TGTGCCAGCAGGGGGGGACAGACTAATGAAAAACTGTTTTTT	CASRGGQTNEKLFF
TRBD1	TRBV6-5	TRBJ1-2	.	TGTGCCAGCAGGACAGGGGGCTCTAACTATGGCTACACCTTC	CASRTGGSNYGYTF
TRBD1	TRBV2	TRBJ1-2	few	TGTGCCAGCAGTGAGTCGGCAGGGGGCAACTATGGCTACACCTTC	CASSESAGGNYGYTF
TRBD2	TRBV18	TRBJ2-5	few	TGTGCCAGCTCACCACGGACTAGCGGGGGGGCCGACCAGTACTTC	CASSPRTSGGADQYF
.	TRBV7-8	TRBJ1-1	few	TGTGCCAGCAGCTTAGGGGGGGGCGCCGCTTTCTTT	CASSLGGGAAFF
TRBD1	TRBV11-2	TRBJ2-7	few	TGTGCCAGCAGCCCCAGGGGGCCATACGAGCAGTACTTC	CASSPRGPYEQYF
TRBD1	TRBV7-9	TRBJ1-2	few	TGTGCCACGGGGACAGGGAGAGGGGACTATGGCTACACCTTC	CATGTGRGDYGYTF
.	TRBV4-1	TRBJ1-1	.	TGCGCCAGCAGCCAATGGGGAGGGGACACTGAAGCTTTCTTT	CASSQWGGDTEAFF
.	TRBV10-3	TRBJ2-7	.	TGTGCCATCAGTGTTGTGCTGGGACTTTCCTACGAGCAGTACTTC	CAISVVLGLSYEQYF
.	TRBV7-6	TRBJ2-2	few	TGTGCCAGCAGCTTAGTCAGGCAGGGAGGTACCGGGGAGCTGTTTTTT	CASSLVRQGGTGELFF
.	TRBV18	TRBJ1-2	few	TGTGCCAGCTCACCACCGTTAGGGGTAGATGGCTACACCTTC	CASSPPLGVDGYTF
.	TRBV11-2	TRBJ2-7	.	TGTGCCAGCAGCTTAGAACTCCTCATCTCCTACGAGCAGTACTTC	CASSLELLISYEQYF
.	TRBV2	TRBJ1-2	few	TGTGCCAGAGGGGGGGCCCAACGGGTTAACTATGGCTACACCTTC	CARGGAQRVNYGYTF